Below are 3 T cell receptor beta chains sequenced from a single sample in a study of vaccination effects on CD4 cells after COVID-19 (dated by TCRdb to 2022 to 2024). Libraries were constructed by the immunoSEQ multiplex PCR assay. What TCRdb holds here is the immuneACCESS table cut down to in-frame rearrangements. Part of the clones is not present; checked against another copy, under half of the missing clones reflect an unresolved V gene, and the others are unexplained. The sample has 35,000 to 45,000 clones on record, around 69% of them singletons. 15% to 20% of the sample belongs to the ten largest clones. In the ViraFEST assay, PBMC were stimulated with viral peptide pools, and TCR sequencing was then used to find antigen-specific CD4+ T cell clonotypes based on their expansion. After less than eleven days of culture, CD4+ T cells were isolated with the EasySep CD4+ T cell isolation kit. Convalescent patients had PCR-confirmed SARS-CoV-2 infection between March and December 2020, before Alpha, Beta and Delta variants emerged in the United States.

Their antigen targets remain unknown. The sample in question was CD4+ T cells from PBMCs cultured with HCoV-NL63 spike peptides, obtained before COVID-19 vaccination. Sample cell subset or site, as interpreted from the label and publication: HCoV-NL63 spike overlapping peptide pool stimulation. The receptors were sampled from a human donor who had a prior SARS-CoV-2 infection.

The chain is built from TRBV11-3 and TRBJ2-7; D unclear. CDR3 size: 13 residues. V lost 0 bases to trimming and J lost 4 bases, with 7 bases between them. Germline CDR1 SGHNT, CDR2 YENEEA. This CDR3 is CASSLDQYYEQYF. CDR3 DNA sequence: TGTGCCAGCAGCTTAGACCAATATTACGAGCAGTACTTC.

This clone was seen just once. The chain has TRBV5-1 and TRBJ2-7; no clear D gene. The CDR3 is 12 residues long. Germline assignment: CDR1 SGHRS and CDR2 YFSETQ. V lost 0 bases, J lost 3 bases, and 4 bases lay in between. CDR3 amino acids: CASSLEGYEQYF. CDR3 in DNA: TGCGCCAGCAGCTTGGAAGGCTACGAGCAGTACTTC.

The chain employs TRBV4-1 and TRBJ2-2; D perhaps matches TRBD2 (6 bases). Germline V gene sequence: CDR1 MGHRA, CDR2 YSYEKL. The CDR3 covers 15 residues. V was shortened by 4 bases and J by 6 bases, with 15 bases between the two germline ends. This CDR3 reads CASSRMLGGAGELFF. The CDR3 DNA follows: TGCGCCAGCAGCCGGATGCTAGGCGGGGCCGGGGAGCTGTTTTTT.